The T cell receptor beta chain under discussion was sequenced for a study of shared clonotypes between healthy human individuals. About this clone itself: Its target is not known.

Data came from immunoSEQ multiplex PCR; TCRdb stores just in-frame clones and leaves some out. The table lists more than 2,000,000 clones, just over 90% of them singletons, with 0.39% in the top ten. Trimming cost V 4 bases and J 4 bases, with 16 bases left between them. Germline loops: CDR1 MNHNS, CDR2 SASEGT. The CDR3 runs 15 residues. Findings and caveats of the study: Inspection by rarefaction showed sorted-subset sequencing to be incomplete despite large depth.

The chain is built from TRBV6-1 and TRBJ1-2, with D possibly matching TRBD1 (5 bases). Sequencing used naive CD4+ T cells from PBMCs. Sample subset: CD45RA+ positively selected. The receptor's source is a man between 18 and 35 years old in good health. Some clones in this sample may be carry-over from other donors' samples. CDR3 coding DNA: TGTGCCAGCAGTGTTCCCCTCCTGGGGGGCTATGGCTACACCTTC. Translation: CASSVPLLGGYGYTF.